Listed here are 20 T cell receptor beta chains from one sample, sequenced in a study of CD4+ T cells in melanoma. Produced via immunoSEQ multiplex PCR; TCRdb's table is partial and in-frame only. The sample shows about 3,700 clones, 73% of them seen only once. Sequenced sample: tumor tissue. These receptors were obtained from a human donor with melanoma.

This clone was counted only a few times. V is TRBV5-1 and J is TRBJ2-1; D not certain. Germline V gene data show CDR1 as SGHRS and CDR2 as YFSETQ. This CDR3 is 17 amino acids long. V was shortened by 0 bases and J by 0 bases, with 13 bases between the two germline ends. The DNA for the CDR3 is TGCGCCAGCAGCTTGGGTCTCGGCGTGAGCTCCTACAATGAGCAGTTCTTC. Its translation is CASSLGLGVSSYNEQFF.

J is TRBJ2-7 and V is TRBV5-6, with 8 bases identical to TRBD1. CDR1 is SGHDT and CDR2 is YYEEEE in the germline V gene. The V and J ends lost 3 bases and 1 base, in that order; junction bases with no gene match: 3. The CDR3 consists of 14 residues. The CDR3 reads CASSSQGASYEQYF. The CDR3 coding sequence is TGTGCCAGCAGCTCCCAGGGGGCATCCTACGAGCAGTACTTC.

The chain employs TRBV28 and TRBJ1-5, with unresolved D. The CDR3 has 11 amino acids. CDR1 and CDR2 (germline): MDHEN, SYDVKM. V lost 2 bases to trimming and J lost 7 bases, with 3 bases between them. As DNA, the CDR3 is TGTGCCAGCAGTTTAGGCCAGCCCCAGCATTTT. Translated, it gives CASSLGQPQHF.

The J gene is TRBJ2-4, the V gene TRBV6-5; D is perhaps TRBD2 (6 bases). The V end was cut by 2 bases, the J end by 8 bases, with 10 bases between. This CDR3 spans 13 amino acids. Germline V gives CDR1 MNHEY, CDR2 SVGAGI. CDR3 residues: CASSYNGGHIQYF. CDR3 sequence (DNA): TGTGCCAGCAGTTACAACGGAGGGCACATTCAGTACTTC.

CDR3 nucleotide sequence: TGTGCCAGCAGCCTGGGACAGCCCCAAGAGACCCAGTACTTC. Its translation: CASSLGQPQETQYF. This chain uses TRBV5-5 with TRBJ2-5, with 7 bases matching TRBD1. Germline V gene data show CDR1 as SGHKS and CDR2 as YYEKEE (reference sequence). Unmatched junction bases numbered 4, after V lost 4 bases and J lost 1 base. CDR3 length equals 14 residues.

The rearrangement joins TRBV28 to TRBJ2-5; 9 bases line up with TRBD2. The CDR3 has 16 residues. Germline V gives CDR1 MDHEN, CDR2 SYDVKM. With 6 bases clipped from V and 5 bases from J, the junction kept 13 bases outside the gene matches. The CDR3 DNA follows: TGTGCCAGCAGGGATTCCGCGGGAGGGGGAGGGGAGACCCAGTACTTC. This codes for CASRDSAGGGGETQYF.

The CDR3 nucleotides read TGTGCCAGCAGAAGGGACGGAAACACCGGGGAGCTGTTTTTT. This encodes CASRRDGNTGELFF. The V gene is TRBV7-2, the J gene TRBJ2-2; D possibly matches TRBD1 or TRBD2 (5 bases each). Trimming pared 6 bases from V and 2 bases from J, leaving 10 bases between. Germline V gene data show CDR1 as SGHTA and CDR2 as FQGNSA. CDR3 size: 14 residues. Variable domain in full (rest from reference TRBV7-2 and TRBJ2-2): GAGVSQSPSNKVTEKGKDVELRCDPISGHTALYWYRQSLGQGLEFLIYFQGNSAPDKSGLPSDRFSAERTGGSVSTLTIQRTQQEDSAVYLCASRRDGNTGELFFGEGSRLTVL.

The J gene is TRBJ2-7, the V gene TRBV9; weak D call: TRBD1 (5 bases). V was pared by 3 bases and J by 0 bases, with 22 bases between. Germline lookup yields CDR1 SGDLS and CDR2 YYNGEE. This CDR3 has 18 amino acids. CDR3 nucleotides: TGTGCCAGCAGCGCGTCCCCGGTCGGAACAGGTTACTCCTACGAGCAGTACTTC. Amino acid sequence: CASSASPVGTGYSYEQYF.

The CDR3 spells CASSSGYPGETQYF. The CDR3 region has the DNA TGTGCCAGCAGCTCCGGCTACCCTGGGGAGACCCAGTACTTC. The V and J genes are TRBV11-3 and TRBJ2-5; D uncertain. This CDR3 comprises 14 residues. V was cut by 4 bases and J by 5 bases, with 14 bases left in between. CDR1 and CDR2 from the germline V gene are SGHNT and YENEEA.

This clone was detected a few times. The chain couples TRBV7-2 to TRBJ1-5; perhaps TRBD1 as D (5 bases). The germline gives CDR1 SGHTA, CDR2 FQGNSA. Deletions cut 2 bases from V and 5 bases from J, with 13 bases between. The CDR3 spans 15 residues. DNA of the CDR3: TGTGCCAGCAGCTTAATATCAGGGACGGATCAGCCCCAGCATTTT. Its protein is CASSLISGTDQPQHF.

This rearrangement joins TRBV6-6 to TRBJ2-7; D unclear. Trimming removed 0 bases at V and 1 base at J, with 10 bases between. In germline, CDR1 is MNHNY, CDR2 SVGAGI (reference sequence). CDR3 size: 15 residues. The CDR3 DNA sequence: TGTGCCAGCAGTTACTCGAAGGCAGGTTCCTACGAGCAGTACTTC. As protein: CASSYSKAGSYEQYF.

The chain joins TRBV28 to TRBJ2-7, with unresolved D. This CDR3 is built from 15 residues. Trimming left V 2 bases short and J 1 base short, with 12 bases between. The germline CDR1 and CDR2 sequences are MDHEN and SYDVKM. This CDR3 is CASSLESWGSYEQYF. CDR3 coding DNA: TGTGCCAGCAGTTTAGAATCGTGGGGATCCTACGAGCAGTACTTC.

The rearrangement links TRBV11-2 to TRBJ1-1; the D gene is possibly TRBD1 (5 bases). This CDR3 contains 12 residues. V dropped 0 bases and J dropped 10 bases, with 9 bases sitting between them. Germline V gene data show CDR1 as SGHAT and CDR2 as FQNNGV. CDR3 coding DNA: TGTGCCAGCAGCTTAGATGGCAGGGCAGCTTTCTTT. It specifies CASSLDGRAAFF. The variable domain in full, completed from reference TRBV11-2 and TRBJ1-1, reads EAGVAQSPRYKIIEKRQSVAFWCNPISGHATLYWYQQILGQGPKLLIQFQNNGVVDDSQLPKDRFSAERLKGVDSTLKIQPAKLEDSAVYLCASSLDGRAAFFGQGTRLTVV.

The chain combines TRBV27 with TRBJ1-3; no firm D call. The germline CDR1 and CDR2 sequences are MNHEY and SMNVEV (reference sequence). This CDR3 contains 12 residues. The V end was cut by 6 bases, the J end by 2 bases, with 5 bases between. DNA for the CDR3: TGTGCCAGCAGCTTTGCTGGAAACACCATATATTTT. It is translated as CASSFAGNTIYF.

This clone has more than one count but fewer than ten. CDR3 DNA sequence: TGTGCCAGCAGCTTGGGACTATTTTCCGAAAAACTGTTTTTT. It yields the protein CASSLGLFSEKLFF. The rearrangement uses TRBV7-2 and TRBJ1-4, with D possibly TRBD1 on 5 matching bases. The CDR3 has 14 amino acids. Germline-derived CDR1 and CDR2 are SGHTA and FQGNSA. The V end lost 3 bases, the J end lost 8 bases, and 13 bases lay between the germline ends. Using reference TRBV7-2 and TRBJ1-4 for the parts outside the CDR3, the full variable domain is GAGVSQSPSNKVTEKGKDVELRCDPISGHTALYWYRQSLGQGLEFLIYFQGNSAPDKSGLPSDRFSAERTGGSVSTLTIQRTQQEDSAVYLCASSLGLFSEKLFFGSGTQLSVL.

The chain's CDR3 is CASSTNGGGETQYF. In nucleotides, the CDR3 is TGTGCCAGCAGCACTAACGGGGGTGGAGAGACCCAGTACTTC. The chain recombines TRBV7-3 with TRBJ2-5; D is possibly TRBD2 (6 bases). The V end was cut by 5 bases, the J end by 4 bases, with 14 bases between. The CDR3 extends over 14 amino acids. Germline CDR1 SGHTA, CDR2 FQGTGA.

This clone was detected only once. CDR3 in amino acids: CAITPPTGRASSGANVLTF. DNA for the CDR3: TGCGCCATCACCCCCCCGACAGGAAGGGCTAGCTCTGGGGCCAACGTCCTGACTTTC. The rearrangement links TRBV10-1 to TRBJ2-6; the D gene is possibly TRBD1 (6 bases). From germline, CDR1 is WNHNN and CDR2 SYGVQD (reference sequence). This CDR3 contains 19 residues. V was shortened by 10 bases and J by 0 bases, with 25 bases between the two germline ends.

V gene TRBV7-8 combines with J gene TRBJ2-7, with D unresolved. Trimming stripped 4 bases from V and 2 bases from J, with 15 bases between. Per the germline V gene, CDR1 is SGHVS and CDR2 is FQNEAQ. The CDR3 runs 15 residues. The CDR3 region is CASSSTPGRTYEQYF. The CDR3 DNA follows: TGTGCCAGCAGCTCGACCCCGGGCCGCACCTACGAGCAGTACTTC.

V gene TRBV29-1 combines with J gene TRBJ2-6; D unresolved. CDR1 SQVTM and CDR2 ANQGSEA come from the germline V gene. The V end lost 3 bases, the J end lost 0 bases, and 9 bases lay between the germline ends. This CDR3 comprises 15 residues. The CDR3 sequence is CSVEFLGSGANVLTF. For the CDR3, the DNA is TGCAGCGTTGAGTTCTTGGGCTCTGGGGCCAACGTCCTGACTTTC.

The chain is built from TRBV9 and TRBJ2-7; D may be TRBD1 (7 bases). This CDR3 has 14 residues. Germline CDR1 and CDR2: SGDLS and YYNGEE. V shed 3 bases and J shed 6 bases, with 16 bases lying between them. The CDR3 DNA is TGTGCCAGCAGCGCAGGAGGGACAGTAAGCGAGCAGTACTTC. Protein: CASSAGGTVSEQYF.